This TCR beta chain was identified in a study of blood T cell repertoires in COVID-19. Study-level background: From the United States, Italy and Spain came samples of acute and convalescent COVID-19. From T cells, B-cell-depleted T cells, or PBMCs came the material, which was cDNA or gDNA.

In the original workflow: Reference gene primer amplification gave nucleated cell count estimates. Repertoires were generated with immunoSEQ multiplex PCR, while TCRdb's copy carries only in-frame clones and drops some. The V and J calls and clone size come from that table; D and trimming were worked out from the DNA. The sample has about 110,000 clones, 88% seen once. Per the germline V gene, CDR1 is MDHEN and CDR2 is SYDVKM. V shed 8 bases and J shed 10 bases, with 12 bases lying between them. CDR3 length: 11 amino acids. The rearrangement links TRBV28 to TRBJ2-1, with TRBD2 as a possible D gene (5 bases). Sequenced input: peripheral blood. The receptor comes from an older woman who had recovered from COVID-19. Here the CDR3 reads CASGRRREQFF. The DNA for the CDR3 is TGTGCCAGCGGAAGGAGGAGGGAGCAGTTCTTC.